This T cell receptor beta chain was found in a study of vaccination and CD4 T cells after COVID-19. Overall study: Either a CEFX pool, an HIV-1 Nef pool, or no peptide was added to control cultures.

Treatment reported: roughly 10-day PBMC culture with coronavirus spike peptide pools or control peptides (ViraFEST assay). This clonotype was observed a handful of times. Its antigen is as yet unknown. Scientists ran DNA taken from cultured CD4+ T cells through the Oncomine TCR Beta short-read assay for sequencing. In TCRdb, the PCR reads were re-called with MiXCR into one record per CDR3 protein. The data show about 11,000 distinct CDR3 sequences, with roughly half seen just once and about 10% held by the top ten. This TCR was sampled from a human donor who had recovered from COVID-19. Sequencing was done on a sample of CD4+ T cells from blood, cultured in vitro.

CDR3 sequence (DNA): TGCAGTGCTAGAGGGGTAGGTGAGCAGTTCTTC. It translates to CSARGVGEQFF. The chain employs TRBV20-1 and TRBJ2-1; no clear D. Between the trimmed V and J ends, which lost 1 base and 9 bases, there was a span of 7 bases. This CDR3 has 11 residues. Per germline, CDR1 DFQATT and CDR2 SNEGSKA (reference sequence).